These 3 T cell receptor beta chains were all obtained from the same sample, sequenced in a study of blood T cell repertoires in COVID-19. Method: immunoSEQ multiplex PCR; TCRdb's copy keeps in-frame clones and lacks some. This sample has some 210,000 clones, with 82% found just once. The material sequenced was peripheral blood. The receptors shown here come from a woman aged 40 to 55 with acute or convalescent COVID-19.

This chain joins TRBV30 and TRBJ2-7; 9 bases line up with TRBD2. The CDR3 consists of 15 residues. Unmatched junction bases numbered 10, after V lost 2 bases and J lost 5 bases. The germline V gene has CDR1 GTSNPN and CDR2 SVGIG (reference sequence). The CDR3 loop reads CAWSNRLAGKNEQYF. The DNA of the CDR3 is TGTGCCTGGAGTAATAGGCTAGCGGGGAAAAACGAGCAGTACTTC.

The V call is TRBV4-1, the J call TRBJ1-1; 7 bases map to TRBD1. V gave up 1 base and J gave up 1 base; unmatched junction bases: 3. Germline CDR1 is MGHRA and CDR2 is YSYEKL. This CDR3 region has 15 residues. The CDR3 sequence: CASSQGTGGNTEAFF. For the CDR3, the DNA is TGCGCCAGCAGCCAAGGGACAGGTGGGAACACTGAAGCTTTCTTT.

V is TRBV12-3 or TRBV12-4 and J is TRBJ1-1, with a possible D match to TRBD1 (6 bases). The CDR3 loop spans 13 amino acids. V was trimmed by 2 bases and J by 3 bases, leaving 7 bases between them. The CDR3 spells CASSLNRDTEAFF. The CDR3 region has the DNA TGTGCCAGCAGTTTAAACAGGGACACTGAAGCTTTCTTT.